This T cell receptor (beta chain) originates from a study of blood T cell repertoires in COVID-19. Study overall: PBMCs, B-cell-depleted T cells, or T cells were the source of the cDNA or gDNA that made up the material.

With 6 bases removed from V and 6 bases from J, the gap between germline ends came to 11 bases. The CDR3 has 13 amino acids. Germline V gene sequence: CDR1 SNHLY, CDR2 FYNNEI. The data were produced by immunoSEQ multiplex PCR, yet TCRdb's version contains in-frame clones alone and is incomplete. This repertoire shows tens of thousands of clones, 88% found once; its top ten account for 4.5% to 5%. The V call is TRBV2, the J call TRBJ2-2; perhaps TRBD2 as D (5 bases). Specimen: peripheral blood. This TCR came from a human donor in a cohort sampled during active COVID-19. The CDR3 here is CASSILASGELFF. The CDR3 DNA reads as TGTGCCAGCAGCATCCTAGCCTCCGGGGAGCTGTTTTTT.